The T cell receptor beta chain described here comes from a study of blood T cell repertoires in COVID-19. Study-level information: Sites across the United States, Italy and Spain contributed samples from acute and convalescent COVID-19.

Clinical history as reported by participants underpinned cohort assignment. Sequenced by immunoSEQ multiplex PCR; TCRdb stores in-frame clones only, minus some. Of around 280,000 clones in the sample, 90% were seen once. Germline lookup yields CDR1 SEHNR and CDR2 FQNEAQ (reference sequence). Trimming removed 5 bases from V and 1 base from J, with 12 bases in between. CDR3 length: 14 amino acids. This chain connects TRBV7-9 to TRBJ2-7; D gene ambiguous. Sequenced input: PBMCs or T cells enriched from blood (not recorded which). The TCR originated in a woman aged 18-29 years with acute COVID-19. DNA of the CDR3: TGTGCCAGCAGCCCGAACACGTATTCCTACGAGCAGTACTTC. Its translation: CASSPNTYSYEQYF.